This TCR beta chain comes out of a study of blood T cell repertoires in COVID-19. Study-wide background: Material from acute and convalescent COVID-19 was sourced from the United States, Italy and Spain. Sources were T cells, B-cell-depleted T cells, or PBMCs; the material itself was cDNA or gDNA.

As originally analysed: Reference gene primer amplification gave estimated nucleated cell counts. Data came from immunoSEQ multiplex PCR; TCRdb stores just in-frame clones and leaves some out. V, J and clone size are those of that table, while D and trimming were read from the DNA. The data show around 250,000 clones, with approximately 84% seen just once and around 15% held by the top ten. Germline V CDR1 and CDR2: SGHRS, YFSETQ. The CDR3 covers 14 residues. The junction had 1 base not matched to a gene; V was cut back by 1 base and J by 4 bases. Grouping used clinical history reported by participants in a survey and questionnaire.

The sequencing input was PBMCs or T cells enriched from blood (not recorded which). This clonotype originated in a man aged 18 to 30 who had recovered from COVID-19. The gene calls are TRBV5-1 and TRBJ1-4, with 7 bases identical to TRBD1. The CDR3 coding sequence is TGCGCCAGCAGCTTGACAGGGGTTAATGAAAAACTGTTTTTT. Residues: CASSLTGVNEKLFF. Together with reference TRBV5-1 and TRBJ1-4, the CDR3 gives the full variable domain: KAGVTQTPRYLIKTRGQQVTLSCSPISGHRSVSWYQQTPGQGLQFLFEYFSETQRNKGNFPGRFSGRQFSNSRSEMNVSTLELGDSALYLCASSLTGVNEKLFFGSGTQLSVL.